The 30 T cell receptor beta chains below were found in one sample sequenced in a study of T cell responses to AZD1222 COVID-19 vaccine (dated by TCRdb to 2020 to 2023). Interpreted using the paper, the time point label stands for: baseline before first vaccination. Libraries were made using the immunoSEQ multiplex PCR assay. TCRdb holds this immuneACCESS table with in-frame rearrangements only. Some clones are missing; in checked studies, unresolved V genes explain under half, and the rest has no known cause. For this sample the table gives fewer than 120,000 clones, of which around 80% were detected only once. Clones ranked in the top ten supply approximately 4.6% of the sample. Sequences were derived from peripheral blood, sampled on day 0 of AZD1222 vaccination. The receptors shown here come from an adult in good health.

This clone was counted a few times. This rearrangement joins TRBV7-2 to TRBJ2-3; D possibly matches TRBD1 or TRBD2 (6 bases each). The V and J ends lost 8 bases and 2 bases respectively, with 20 bases between them. Germline V gives CDR1 SGHTA, CDR2 FQGNSA. CDR3 length equals 16 residues. CDR3 loop: CASHRGPGRYTDTQYF. In DNA form, the CDR3 reads TGTGCCAGCCACCGGGGGCCGGGACGATACACAGATACGCAGTATTTT.

This sequence joins TRBV5-4 and TRBJ1-1, with 7 bases identical to TRBD1. This CDR3 has 13 amino acids. Unmatched junction bases numbered 8, after V lost 4 bases and J lost 8 bases. Germline V gives CDR1 SGHNT, CDR2 YYREEE (reference sequence). The CDR3 sequence is CASSLGTEPEAFF. The CDR3 DNA reads as TGTGCCAGCAGCCTCGGGACAGAACCCGAAGCTTTCTTT.

The chain's CDR3 is CASSFRGLNTEAFF. The CDR3 DNA reads as TGTGCCAGCAGCTTTCGAGGGCTGAACACTGAAGCTTTCTTT. The V gene is TRBV7-2, the J gene TRBJ1-1; D unclear. Trimming cost V 3 bases and J 0 bases, with 8 bases left between them. The length of the CDR3 is 14 residues. In germline, CDR1 is SGHTA, CDR2 FQGNSA.

The chain combines TRBV24-1 with TRBJ2-2, with a possible D match to TRBD2 (5 bases). The CDR3 covers 15 residues. Germline-derived CDR1 and CDR2 are KGHDR and SFDVKD. The V end lost 3 bases, the J end lost 6 bases, and 13 bases lay between the germline ends. The CDR3 reads CATSDRAGGPGELFF. CDR3 DNA: TGTGCCACCAGTGATAGGGCGGGCGGGCCCGGGGAGCTGTTTTTT.

The rearrangement links TRBV27 to TRBJ1-5; TRBD1 matches 9 bases. CDR1 is MNHEY and CDR2 is SMNVEV in the germline V gene (reference sequence). The V segment lost 4 bases and the J segment 6 bases; nucleotides outside the gene matches: 10. This CDR3 is built from 16 residues. The CDR3 sequence is CASSSYRGTGPQPQHF. In DNA form, the CDR3 reads TGTGCCAGCAGTTCATATCGGGGGACAGGGCCTCAGCCCCAGCATTTT.

The chain combines TRBV18 with TRBJ2-1; weak D call: TRBD1 (6 bases). Looked up from germline, CDR1 is KGHSH and CDR2 is LQKENI. This CDR3 is 14 amino acids long. Trimming took 3 bases from V and 9 from J, leaving 15 bases between them. CDR3 sequence: CASSPKTQGSEQFF. Here the CDR3 DNA reads TGTGCCAGCTCACCGAAGACACAGGGTAGTGAGCAGTTCTTC.

The chain uses TRBV7-9 and TRBJ2-7; 9 nucleotides align to TRBD1. There are 15 residues in the CDR3. CDR1 SEHNR and CDR2 FQNEAQ come from the germline V gene (reference sequence). Trimming took 5 bases from V and 4 from J; bases not matched to a gene: 9. CDR3 amino acids: CASSRNTGGMYEQYF. The CDR3 DNA sequence: TGTGCCAGCAGCCGAAACACAGGGGGCATGTACGAGCAGTACTTC.

This clone was recorded once. This chain joins TRBV28 and TRBJ2-7, with a tentative D call TRBD2 (6 bases). The germline gives CDR1 MDHEN, CDR2 SYDVKM. The CDR3 covers 14 residues. Trimming took off 5 bases at V and 6 bases at J, with 17 bases between the two ends. The CDR3 sequence is CASSRGTASTEQYF. As DNA, the CDR3 is TGTGCCAGCAGTCGCGGGACGGCGTCAACCGAGCAGTACTTC.

About this clone itself: Other DNA sequences in this specimen translate into the identical CDR3. V usage is TRBV18 and J usage is TRBJ2-5; TRBD1 matches 7 bases. With 6 bases clipped from V and 2 bases from J, the junction kept 3 bases outside the gene matches. In germline, CDR1 is KGHSH, CDR2 LQKENI. This CDR3 spans 13 amino acids. CDR3 amino acids: CASSPGQQETQYF. The CDR3 coding sequence is TGTGCCAGCTCCCCGGGACAGCAAGAGACCCAGTACTTC.

The CDR3 sequence: CASSLDGHYGNTIYF. The DNA for the CDR3 is TGTGCCAGCAGCTTAGACGGACATTATGGAAACACCATATATTTT. The rearrangement links TRBV7-9 to TRBJ1-3, with a weak D call TRBD1 (5 bases). Germline V gene data show CDR1 as SEHNR and CDR2 as FQNEAQ (reference sequence). The CDR3 runs to 15 residues. Trimming took off 1 base at V and 3 bases at J, with 10 bases between the two ends.

This rearrangement joins TRBV2 to TRBJ2-4, with 8 bases that match TRBD2. CDR1 is SNHLY and CDR2 is FYNNEI in the germline V gene. V was clipped by 4 bases and J by 0 bases; unmatched bases: 2. The CDR3 is 15 residues long. The CDR3 DNA sequence: TGTGCCAGCAGTGGGCGGGGGGTAGCCAAAAACATTCAGTACTTC. It translates to CASSGRGVAKNIQYF.

This clone was seen more than once but under ten times. The rearrangement links TRBV19 to TRBJ1-6, with D uncertain. V gave up 7 bases and J gave up 6 bases, with 10 bases separating them. The CDR3 has 13 amino acids. Germline V lookup: CDR1 LNHDA, CDR2 SQIVND (reference sequence). The CDR3 sequence: CASNGQLNSPLHF. The DNA for the CDR3 is TGTGCCAGTAACGGCCAACTTAATTCACCCCTCCACTTT.

V usage is TRBV10-3 and J usage is TRBJ2-1; 11 nucleotides align to TRBD2. V lost 0 bases, J lost 6 bases, and 1 base stayed unmatched. The CDR3 loop spans 15 amino acids. The germline CDR1 and CDR2 sequences are ENHRY and SYGVKD. CDR3 in amino acids: CAISESLAGGNEQFF. DNA for the CDR3: TGTGCCATCAGTGAGTCCCTAGCGGGAGGCAATGAGCAGTTCTTC.

V usage is TRBV7-3 and J usage is TRBJ1-1, with D tentatively TRBD1 (5 bases). Germline V gives CDR1 SGHTA, CDR2 FQGTGA. Trimming shortened V by 5 bases and J by 1 base, and 8 bases separated the two germline ends. The CDR3 runs 13 residues. DNA of the CDR3: TGTGCCAGCAGCCGCGACAGGAACACTGAAGCTTTCTTT. This codes for CASSRDRNTEAFF.

The V gene is TRBV10-3, the J gene TRBJ1-5, with 7 bases fitting TRBD1. Unmatched junction bases numbered 8, after V lost 4 bases and J lost 5 bases. The germline CDR1 and CDR2 sequences are ENHRY and SYGVKD. The CDR3 has 15 residues. The CDR3 DNA reads as TGTGCCATCAGTGCCGGACAGGCTTTGGATCAGCCCCAGCATTTT. It encodes CAISAGQALDQPQHF.

The chain is built from TRBV5-5 and TRBJ2-2; D remains ambiguous. Trimming stripped 6 bases from V and 0 bases from J, with 15 bases between. The CDR3 totals 16 residues. Germline V lookup: CDR1 SGHKS, CDR2 YYEKEE (reference sequence). The CDR3 bases are TGTGCCAGCACGGTACCGATTACACCGAACACCGGGGAGCTGTTTTTT. Translating it yields CASTVPITPNTGELFF. Drawing the rest from reference TRBV5-5 and TRBJ2-2, the complete variable domain is DAGVTQSPTHLIKTRGQQVTLRCSPISGHKSVSWYQQVLGQGPQFIFQYYEKEERGRGNFPDRFSARQFPNYSSELNVNALLLGDSALYLCASTVPITPNTGELFFGEGSRLTVL.

The J gene is TRBJ2-2, the V gene TRBV5-1; 10 bases fit TRBD1. The germline V gene has CDR1 SGHRS and CDR2 YFSETQ. There are 17 residues in the CDR3. V lost 4 bases to trimming and J lost 0 bases; unmatched junction nucleotides: 6. The CDR3 loop reads CASSLHGQGANTGELFF. The CDR3 coding sequence is TGCGCCAGCAGCCTCCACGGACAGGGGGCGAACACCGGGGAGCTGTTTTTT.

V is TRBV6-1 and J is TRBJ2-2, with TRBD1 matching 10 bases. The ends lost 2 bases at V and 7 bases at J; junction bases unmatched: 4. Germline V gene data show CDR1 as MNHNS and CDR2 as SASEGT. This CDR3 comprises 15 residues. The CDR3 here is CASSEPGQGFGELFF. CDR3 DNA sequence: TGTGCCAGCAGTGAACCGGGACAGGGGTTCGGGGAGCTGTTTTTT.

The chain employs TRBV11-2 and TRBJ1-1; unclear D gene. The V end was cut by 5 bases, the J end by 0 bases, with 13 bases between. There are 15 residues in the CDR3. The germline gives CDR1 SGHAT, CDR2 FQNNGV. The CDR3 region has the DNA TGTGCCAGCAGCCCAAGGACGGTTATGAACACTGAAGCTTTCTTT. As protein: CASSPRTVMNTEAFF.

The sample holds a few counts of this clone. At one end the junction does not follow the germline gene, possibly because of a read error. The rearrangement links TRBV20-1 to TRBJ1-2, with TRBD1 matching 7 bases. The CDR3 is 11 residues long. The V gene's germline CDR1 is DFQATT and CDR2 SNEGSKA (reference sequence). CDR3 sequence reads: CSAGWTGRISF. CDR3 in DNA: TGCAGTGCGGGATGGACAGGACGTATCTCCTTC.

This clone was seen only once. J is TRBJ1-6 and V is TRBV6-5, with D unresolved. The CDR3 is 15 amino acids. Per germline, CDR1 MNHEY and CDR2 SVGAGI. V was pared by 0 bases and J by 6 bases, with 9 bases between. CDR3 region: CASSYSSSFNSPLHF. The CDR3 DNA is TGTGCCAGCAGTTACTCTTCCAGCTTTAATTCACCCCTCCACTTT.

The chain links TRBV10-3 to TRBJ2-1; 8 bases line up with TRBD1. The germline CDR1 and CDR2 sequences are ENHRY and SYGVKD. The CDR3 has 14 amino acids. The ends lost 6 bases at V and 2 bases at J; junction bases unmatched: 3. The CDR3 region has the DNA TGTGCCATCAGCGGACAGGGCACCTACAATGAGCAGTTCTTC. Amino acids: CAISGQGTYNEQFF.

This chain links TRBV4-3 with TRBJ1-5, with TRBD1 as a possible D gene (5 bases). Germline-derived CDR1 and CDR2 are LGHNA and YSLEER. The CDR3 spans 14 residues. The ends were cut back, 0 bases at V and 9 bases at J, with 12 bases in the middle. The CDR3 spells CASSQDWGEGPQHF. For the CDR3, the DNA is TGCGCCAGCAGCCAAGATTGGGGGGAAGGGCCCCAGCATTTT.

V is TRBV5-1 and J is TRBJ2-5, with D uncertain. V gave up 1 base and J gave up 2 bases, with 15 bases separating them. The CDR3 runs 16 residues. The germline V gene has CDR1 SGHRS and CDR2 YFSETQ. The CDR3 region is CASSLLGSIGQETQYF. CDR3 in DNA: TGCGCCAGCAGCTTGTTGGGCTCCATCGGGCAAGAGACCCAGTACTTC.

This clone came up once. The rearrangement links TRBV25-1 to TRBJ1-3; D unclear. In germline, CDR1 is MGHDK, CDR2 SYGVNS. The CDR3 totals 17 residues. V shed 0 bases and J shed 1 base, with 13 bases lying between them. CDR3 bases: TGTGCCAGCAGTGAATACCAGTTGTGGGGTTCTGGAAACACCATATATTTT. Its protein product is CASSEYQLWGSGNTIYF.

The chain links TRBV7-8 to TRBJ1-1, with 9 bases matching TRBD1. The CDR3 totals 14 residues. The V and J ends lost 4 bases and 5 bases, in that order; junction bases with no gene match: 5. Germline lookup yields CDR1 SGHVS and CDR2 FQNEAQ. The CDR3 DNA sequence: TGTGCCAGCAGCTATGACAGGGGGAGGACTGAAGCTTTCTTT. Translation gives CASSYDRGRTEAFF.

The CDR3 sequence: CAIRSGGAVYEQYF. In DNA form, the CDR3 reads TGTGCCATCAGGAGCGGGGGGGCCGTCTACGAGCAGTACTTC. The V call is TRBV10-3, the J call TRBJ2-7; TRBD2 matches at 10 bases. CDR3 length: 14 amino acids. Trimming cost V 6 bases and J 3 bases; bases outside gene matches: 5. Germline lookup yields CDR1 ENHRY and CDR2 SYGVKD.

This CDR3 reads CASSVGGGRVEQYF. The CDR3, as DNA: TGTGCCAGCAGTGTTGGCGGCGGGAGGGTCGAGCAGTACTTC. The V and J genes are TRBV6-2 or TRBV6-3 and TRBJ2-7, with 9 bases that match TRBD2. After removal of 5 bases from V and 6 bases from J, the junction contained 8 bases not matched to a gene. Per germline, CDR1 MNHEY and CDR2 SVGEGT. The length of the CDR3 is 14 residues.

The chain combines TRBV6-4 with TRBJ1-2, with 7 bases identical to TRBD1. The CDR3 totals 15 residues. Trimming took 4 bases from V and 4 from J; bases not matched to a gene: 9. Germline V lookup: CDR1 MRHNA, CDR2 SNTAGT. CDR3 DNA sequence: TGTGCCAGCAGTGCCGAGACAGGGATGGGCTATGGCTACACCTTC. Translated: CASSAETGMGYGYTF.

This chain links TRBV27 with TRBJ1-2; no firm D call. The CDR3 contains 13 residues. V was shortened by 3 bases and J by 4 bases, with 9 bases between the two germline ends. In germline, CDR1 is MNHEY, CDR2 SMNVEV (reference sequence). CDR3 sequence reads: CASSLTPRYGYTF. The CDR3 DNA is TGTGCCAGCAGTTTGACCCCTCGCTATGGCTACACCTTC.